This T cell receptor beta chain was observed in a study of Graves' ophthalmopathy and Graves' hyperthyroidism. This clonotype was observed at least ten times. RNA transcripts were the source from which TCR beta CDR3 regions were amplified. After a first-round RT-PCR with HTBI primers, a second-round multiplex PCR was run. TCRdb reprocessed the multiplex PCR reads with MiXCR, giving one entry per CDR3 protein. The table shows about 58,000 distinct CDR3 sequences, with roughly half occurring only once. Patients were left out if they had other autoimmune diseases, uncontrolled infections, pregnancy or lactation. The authors diagnosed from clinical symptoms, serum thyroxine, TRAb, thyroid ultrasound and orbital computed tomography. There are 15 residues in the CDR3. Trimming shortened V by 1 base and J by 0 bases, and 8 bases separated the two germline ends. Germline V CDR1 and CDR2: SGHKS, YYEKEE (reference sequence).

Sequencing was done on a sample of peripheral blood. The receptor was isolated from an adult woman with Graves' ophthalmopathy. The chain joins TRBV5-5 to TRBJ1-3; D is uncertain. CDR3 sequence: CASSLTLVSGNTIYF. Here the CDR3 DNA reads TGTGCCAGCAGCTTGACGCTAGTCTCTGGAAACACCATATATTTT.